The rows below give T cell receptor beta chains drawn from one sample of a study of blood T cells in healthy people across ages. One entry per CDR3 protein results from TCRdb running MiXCR on the 5' RACE reads. The sample shows 1.5 million to 2 million distinct CDR3 sequences, roughly 28% of them seen only once. Sequencing used blood. These receptor sequences come from a woman in her twenties or thirties in good health. CDR3s include the opening cysteine and the closing phenylalanine or tryptophan. Each record gives: CDR3 protein, CDR3 DNA, V gene, D gene, J gene, clone size. The D gene is left open where the match is weak. Clone sizes are given selectively: once, few, many, or a class where the clone is expanded.

CASTSERGYEQYF | TGTGCCAGCACCTCGGAGAGGGGCTACGAGCAGTACTTC | TRBV6-5 | - | TRBJ2-7 | many
CSARRTPPDEQYF | TGCAGTGCTAGGCGGACACCACCCGACGAGCAGTACTTC | TRBV20-1 | - | TRBJ2-7 | many
CASSPGKGPTF | TGTGCCAGCTCACCTGGGAAGGGGCCCACCTTC | TRBV18 | - | TRBJ1-2 | -
CASSRLVGRETQYF | TGTGCCAGCAGTAGACTAGTGGGTCGGGAGACCCAGTACTTC | TRBV6-5 | - | TRBJ2-5 | few
CASTSPSKNYEQYF | TGCGCCAGCACATCGCCCTCGAAGAACTACGAGCAGTACTTC | TRBV5-1 | - | TRBJ2-7 | -
CASSRISGLSADTQYF | TGTGCCAGCTCCCGCATCTCGGGCCTTTCCGCAGATACGCAGTACTTC | TRBV18 | - | TRBJ2-7 | -
CASSLRGLAHEQYF | TGCGCCAGCAGCTTGAGGGGACTAGCCCACGAGCAGTACTTC | TRBV5-1 | TRBD2 | TRBJ2-7 | few
CASSWSQAGNEQFF | TGCGCCAGCAGCTGGAGTCAGGCAGGCAATGAGCAGTTCTTC | TRBV5-1 | - | TRBJ2-1 | -
CASGRRPPVHEQYF | TGTGCCAGCGGACGCAGACCACCTGTCCACGAGCAGTACTTC | TRBV25-1 | - | TRBJ2-7 | many
CATSTSTSSAGLAGAPYEQYF | TGTGCCACCAGCACGTCAACTTCGTCAGCTGGACTAGCGGGAGCCCCCTACGAGCAGTACTTC | TRBV15 | TRBD2 | TRBJ2-7 | -
CASSPGVSGRDEQFF | TGTGCCAGCTCACCAGGGGTTAGCGGGAGAGATGAGCAGTTCTTC | TRBV18 | TRBD2 | TRBJ2-1 | few
CASSPSLDTQYF | TGTGCCAGCAGTCCGTCATTAGATACGCAGTATTTT | TRBV12-3/TRBV12-4 | - | TRBJ2-3 | many
CATRGTGRTDTQYF | TGTGCCACCCGTGGGACAGGACGCACAGATACGCAGTATTTT | TRBV10-3 | TRBD1 | TRBJ2-3 | -
CATGHQPQHF | TGTGCCACCGGGCATCAGCCCCAGCATTTT | TRBV27 | - | TRBJ1-5 | -
CASSWERNEQFF | TGTGCCAGCAGCTGGGAGCGAAATGAGCAGTTCTTC | TRBV6-1 | - | TRBJ2-1 | -
CASSQAGTGGNTIYF | TGCGCCAGCAGCCAAGCCGGGACCGGCGGAAACACCATATATTTT | TRBV4-1 | - | TRBJ1-3 | -
CASSIGGQNTEAFF | TGTGCCAGTAGTATAGGGGGACAGAACACTGAAGCTTTCTTT | TRBV19 | - | TRBJ1-1 | -
CSVARASGVNNEQFF | TGCAGCGTTGCCAGGGCTAGCGGGGTAAACAATGAGCAGTTCTTC | TRBV29-1 | TRBD2 | TRBJ2-1 | few
CASSFTSGRLTDTQYF | TGTGCCAGCAGCTTCACTAGCGGGAGACTCACAGATACGCAGTATTTT | TRBV5-4 | TRBD2 | TRBJ2-3 | -
CASSSPAYYEQYF | TGTGCCAGCAGCTCCCCCGCGTACTACGAGCAGTACTTC | TRBV6-6 | - | TRBJ2-7 | few
CSGDGDKNIQYF | TGCAGTGGAGACGGCGATAAAAACATTCAGTACTTC | TRBV20-1 | - | TRBJ2-4 | -
CASSSRELGDEQFF | TGTGCCAGCAGCTCCCGGGAGCTGGGGGATGAGCAGTTCTTC | TRBV7-9 | - | TRBJ2-1 | -
CASSLDGGSPAGELFF | TGTGCCAGCAGCTTAGATGGAGGCAGTCCGGCCGGGGAGCTGTTTTTT | TRBV11-3 | - | TRBJ2-2 | once
CSARGLAQSGPDEQFF | TGCAGTGCTAGAGGACTGGCCCAGTCAGGTCCCGATGAGCAGTTCTTC | TRBV20-1 | - | TRBJ2-1 | few
CASSLRAGWTDTQYF | TGTGCCAGCAGCTTACGAGCGGGATGGACAGATACGCAGTATTTT | TRBV7-8 | TRBD2 | TRBJ2-3 | few
CASSLDGTTALNEQFF | TGTGCCAGCAGTTTGGACGGGACCACCGCCCTCAATGAGCAGTTCTTC | TRBV7-7 | - | TRBJ2-1 | -
CASSLEGLAGKEQYF | TGCGCCAGCAGCTTGGAAGGACTAGCGGGAAAGGAGCAGTACTTC | TRBV5-1 | TRBD2 | TRBJ2-5 | -
CAVQGGQGIYEQYF | TGTGCCGTCCAGGGGGGACAGGGTATTTACGAGCAGTACTTC | TRBV10-3 | TRBD1 | TRBJ2-7 | few
CASSSPGREAQYF | TGCGCCAGCAGCTCCCCTGGCCGAGAGGCCCAGTACTTC | TRBV5-1 | - | TRBJ2-4 | -
CASSLHAGTVNSPLHF | TGTGCCAGCAGCTTACACGCCGGGACAGTTAATTCACCCCTCCACTTT | TRBV7-2 | TRBD1 | TRBJ1-6 | few
CASSLLLLVQDTQYF | TGTGCCAGCAGCTTGCTGCTACTAGTTCAAGATACGCAGTATTTT | TRBV7-9 | - | TRBJ2-3 | -
CASTGTRDRGYEQYF | TGTGCCAGCACCGGAACCCGAGACAGGGGCTACGAGCAGTACTTC | TRBV25-1 | TRBD1 | TRBJ2-7 | -
CASGLGGQVYEQYF | TGTGCCAGCGGCCTCGGGGGACAGGTCTACGAGCAGTACTTC | TRBV12-3/TRBV12-4 | TRBD1 | TRBJ2-7 | few
CASPSQGIDKNIQYF | TGCGCCAGCCCATCACAGGGAATAGACAAAAACATTCAGTACTTC | TRBV10-2 | - | TRBJ2-4 | few
CVSSYSGTNGRWPNEQFF | TGTGTCAGCAGTTACTCCGGGACTAACGGGAGGTGGCCCAATGAGCAGTTCTTC | TRBV6-2/TRBV6-3 | TRBD2 | TRBJ2-1 | -
CSAGFAGLSTDTQYF | TGCAGTGCAGGGTTCGCCGGACTTAGCACAGATACGCAGTATTTT | TRBV20-1 | - | TRBJ2-3 | -
CASHPAVNTEAFF | TGCGCCAGCCATCCGGCGGTGAACACTGAAGCTTTCTTT | TRBV5-1 | - | TRBJ1-1 | -
CASSLDEGAEQFF | TGTGCCAGCTCACTCGATGAAGGGGCCGAGCAGTTCTTC | TRBV18 | - | TRBJ2-1 | -
CASSFGPTGEQYF | TGCGCCAGCAGTTTTGGGCCTACGGGCGAGCAGTACTTC | TRBV5-1 | - | TRBJ2-7 | few
CASSQSNSPLHF | TGTGCCAGCAGCCAGAGTAATTCACCCCTCCACTTT | TRBV14 | - | TRBJ1-6 | -
CASSGRSYEQYF | TGTGCCAGCTCGGGAAGGTCCTACGAGCAGTACTTC | TRBV12-3/TRBV12-4 | - | TRBJ2-7 | many
CSARRDRGRNEQYF | TGCAGTGCTCGCCGGGACAGGGGGCGGAACGAGCAGTACTTC | TRBV20-1 | TRBD1 | TRBJ2-7 | -
CAGSLVPGFYEQYF | TGTGCCGGCAGTCTAGTTCCAGGGTTTTACGAGCAGTACTTC | TRBV12-3/TRBV12-4 | - | TRBJ2-7 | -
CASTRRLDQPQHF | TGTGCCAGCACCCGGCGCCTCGATCAGCCCCAGCATTTT | TRBV2 | - | TRBJ1-5 | -
CSASSALLQETQYF | TGCAGTGCTAGCTCAGCGCTCCTTCAAGAGACCCAGTACTTC | TRBV20-1 | - | TRBJ2-5 | many
CASRSRRDRGEQYF | TGTGCCAGCAGATCTCGCAGGGACCGAGGAGAGCAGTACTTC | TRBV28 | - | TRBJ2-5 | few
CASSENGRYNEQFF | TGTGCCAGCAGTGAAAATGGACGGTACAATGAGCAGTTCTTC | TRBV27 | - | TRBJ2-1 | few